These 29 T cell receptor beta chains were sequenced from one sample in a study of spatial heterogeneity in lung cancer. TCRdb reprocessed the 5' RACE reads with MiXCR, giving one entry per CDR3 protein. Of under 150,000 distinct CDR3 sequences in the sample, more than 10% were seen once. Time point specified: blood at routine non-recurrence follow-up after resection. Sequenced here: PBMCs, sampled at follow-up. The source of these receptors is a female donor with early-stage non-small cell lung cancer.

This clonotype occurred many times. V is TRBV5-1 and J is TRBJ2-1, with 13 bases matching TRBD2. V lost 5 bases, J lost 8 bases, and 7 bases stayed unmatched. The germline V gene encodes CDR1 SGHRS and CDR2 YFSETQ. The CDR3 has 15 residues. CDR3 sequence reads: CASSPTSGRVHEQFF. The CDR3 region has the DNA TGCGCCAGCAGTCCTACTAGCGGGAGGGTCCATGAGCAGTTCTTC. Together with reference TRBV5-1 and TRBJ2-1, the CDR3 gives the full variable domain: KAGVTQTPRYLIKTRGQQVTLSCSPISGHRSVSWYQQTPGQGLQFLFEYFSETQRNKGNFPGRFSGRQFSNSRSEMNVSTLELGDSALYLCASSPTSGRVHEQFFGPGTRLTVL.

This clonotype was detected ten times or more. This sequence joins TRBV5-1 and TRBJ2-3, with a weak D call TRBD1 (6 bases). The germline gives CDR1 SGHRS, CDR2 YFSETQ. With 5 bases removed from V and 0 bases from J, the gap between germline ends came to 13 bases. The CDR3 contains 15 residues. The CDR3 DNA reads as TGCGCCAGCAGGCCGACACAGGGAAGCACAGATACGCAGTATTTT. Translated, it gives CASRPTQGSTDTQYF.

The genes are TRBV29-1 and TRBJ1-4; tentatively, D is TRBD1 (6 bases). The CDR3 runs 13 residues. The germline gives CDR1 SQVTM, CDR2 ANQGSEA. The germline V and J ends were trimmed by 4 bases and 2 bases, with 8 bases remaining between them. The CDR3 DNA reads TGCAGCGTTGGCGACAGGACTAATGAAAAACTGTTTTTT. Protein product: CSVGDRTNEKLFF.

On this clonotype itself: One end of the junction varies from germline; a read error may be responsible. The chain joins TRBV2 to TRBJ1-2; no clear D. This CDR3 region has 12 residues. Germline-derived CDR1 and CDR2 are SNHLY and FYNNEI. CDR3 sequence: CASREANYGYTF. DNA for the CDR3: TGTGCCAGCAGGGAAGCTAACTATGGCTACACCTTC.

This sequence joins TRBV20-1 and TRBJ1-4; possible D gene TRBD1, 6 bases. V lost 6 bases and J lost 6, with 17 bases in between. Looked up from germline, CDR1 is DFQATT and CDR2 is SNEGSKA (reference sequence). This CDR3 contains 14 residues. In DNA, the CDR3 is TGCAGTGCGCGCGAAGGGGGTCGTGATGAAAAACTGTTTTTT. Translated: CSAREGGRDEKLFF.

This clonotype was detected a few times. V and J are TRBV7-8 and TRBJ2-7; 11 nucleotides line up with TRBD2. With 5 bases clipped from V and 3 bases from J, the junction kept 6 bases outside the gene matches. CDR1 is SGHVS, CDR2 FQNEAQ, per germline. There are 15 residues in the CDR3. DNA for the CDR3: TGTGCCAGCAGCCCTGGACTAGCGGGTCTCTACGAGCAGTACTTC. It translates to CASSPGLAGLYEQYF.

The rearrangement links TRBV7-2 to TRBJ2-5; possibly TRBD2 for D (5 bases). The CDR3 has 16 residues. Trimming stripped 5 bases from V and 5 bases from J, with 21 bases between. Germline assignment: CDR1 SGHTA and CDR2 FQGNSA. The CDR3 sequence is CASSPDVNLRGETQYF. In nucleotides, the CDR3 is TGTGCCAGCAGCCCGGATGTTAATCTTCGAGGGGAGACCCAGTACTTC.

V and J are TRBV24-1 and TRBJ2-1, with 8 bases matching TRBD1. The CDR3 contains 16 residues. CDR1 and CDR2 from the germline V gene are KGHDR and SFDVKD. Trimming removed 1 base from V and 5 bases from J; junction bases left unmatched: 6. CDR3 amino acids: CATSDFTGTGDNEQFF. DNA of the CDR3: TGTGCCACCAGTGATTTCACCGGGACAGGAGACAATGAGCAGTTCTTC.

The chain links TRBV12-3 or TRBV12-4 to TRBJ2-1, with TRBD2 matching 8 bases. J was trimmed by 3 bases and V by 4 bases; bases with no gene match: 8. This CDR3 is 16 amino acids long. The CDR3 region is CASSSGTRAGYNEQFF. DNA of the CDR3: TGTGCCAGCAGTTCCGGGACTAGGGCTGGCTACAATGAGCAGTTCTTC.

This clonotype has a handful of counts. The chain combines TRBV2 with TRBJ1-6; TRBD1 agrees at 7 bases. The CDR3 runs to 15 residues. Germline V lookup: CDR1 SNHLY, CDR2 FYNNEI. V gave up 9 bases and J gave up 7 bases; unmatched junction bases: 12. The CDR3 bases are TGTGCCAGTTCAACCTACGGGACAGTGAATTCACCCCTCCACTTT. Amino acid sequence: CASSTYGTVNSPLHF.

The sample holds a few counts of this clonotype. J is TRBJ1-2 and V is TRBV3-1, with 7 nucleotides matching TRBD1. After removal of 6 bases from V and 7 bases from J, the junction contained 5 bases not matched to a gene. Per germline, CDR1 LGHDT and CDR2 YNNKEL (reference sequence). The CDR3 contains 12 residues. The CDR3 DNA is TGTGCCAGCAGGACAGGGTTCTCTGGCTACACCTTC. Its translation: CASRTGFSGYTF.

This clonotype was picked up a small number of times. This chain links TRBV7-2 with TRBJ1-1; tentative D call: TRBD1 (5 bases). In germline, CDR1 is SGHTA, CDR2 FQGNSA. Trimming stripped 11 bases from V and 4 bases from J, with 23 bases between. The CDR3 has 15 residues. The CDR3 nucleotides are TGTGCCCTCTCCCCAAAGGGGTTGAGGACCACTGAAGCTTTCTTT. Protein product: CALSPKGLRTTEAFF.

This clonotype came up a few times. The chain employs TRBV5-4 and TRBJ1-1, with D tentatively TRBD1 (6 bases). Germline-derived CDR1 and CDR2 are SGHNT and YYREEE (reference sequence). The V end lost 5 bases, the J end lost 0 bases, and 14 bases lay between the germline ends. The CDR3 contains 15 residues. The CDR3 is CASRPPGAMNTEAFF. In DNA form, the CDR3 reads TGTGCCAGCAGACCCCCAGGGGCCATGAACACTGAAGCTTTCTTT.

The V call is TRBV19, the J call TRBJ1-2; possible D gene TRBD1, 6 bases. Deletions cut 3 bases from V and 5 bases from J, with 16 bases between. The CDR3 contains 15 residues. Germline assignment: CDR1 LNHDA and CDR2 SQIVND (reference sequence). CDR3 sequence reads: CASSIIQGQSYGYTF. Written as DNA, the CDR3 is TGTGCCAGTAGTATCATCCAAGGACAGAGTTATGGCTACACCTTC.

The genes are TRBV7-9 and TRBJ2-5, with D possibly TRBD2 on 5 matching bases. Germline lookup yields CDR1 SEHNR and CDR2 FQNEAQ (reference sequence). CDR3 size: 15 residues. The V gene lost 5 bases and the J gene lost 1 base, with 14 bases spanning the gap. The CDR3 DNA reads TGTGCCAGCAGCATCGGACGGGGAATCCAAGAGACCCAGTACTTC. As protein: CASSIGRGIQETQYF.

This clonotype appeared a few times. This rearrangement joins TRBV28 to TRBJ2-5; no reliable D call. V lost 10 bases to trimming and J lost 4 bases, with 13 bases between them. The CDR3 sequence is 12 residues long. Per germline, CDR1 MDHEN and CDR2 SYDVKM. CDR3 in DNA: TGTGCCACCAGAAGAGCAGGAGAGACCCAGTACTTC. Encoded protein: CATRRAGETQYF.

The chain has TRBV14 and TRBJ2-3; D call uncertain. V was pared by 3 bases and J by 2 bases, with 6 bases between. This CDR3 comprises 13 residues. Germline V gene sequence: CDR1 SGHDN, CDR2 FVKESK. CDR3 in amino acids: CASSQYNTDTQYF. The CDR3, as DNA: TGTGCCAGCAGCCAGTATAACACAGATACGCAGTATTTT.

This clonotype appeared a few times. The chain has TRBV28 and TRBJ2-7; 11 bases are a match to TRBD2. The CDR3 has 15 amino acids. Germline CDR1 is MDHEN and CDR2 is SYDVKM. V was pared by 8 bases and J by 11 bases, with 17 bases of the junction left unmatched. CDR3 sequence reads: CASRPVTSGTPVKYF. CDR3 nucleotide sequence: TGTGCCAGCCGCCCCGTGACTAGCGGGACGCCTGTAAAGTACTTC.

A few counts support this clonotype. The J gene is TRBJ2-7, the V gene TRBV7-2, with D unresolved. Per the germline V gene, CDR1 is SGHTA and CDR2 is FQGNSA. The CDR3 covers 15 residues. V was clipped by 4 bases and J by 3 bases, with 16 bases between them. The CDR3 is CASSSPPLGLYEQYF. CDR3 coding DNA: TGTGCCAGCAGCTCCCCTCCTCTAGGGCTCTACGAGCAGTACTTC.

This clonotype was counted between two and nine times. The chain uses TRBV7-2 and TRBJ2-7; D is unclear. Germline loops: CDR1 SGHTA, CDR2 FQGNSA. There are 13 residues in the CDR3. Trimming removed 3 bases from V and 6 bases from J, with 12 bases in between. CDR3 protein: CASSFASFGEQYV. CDR3 sequence (DNA): TGTGCCAGCAGCTTTGCCAGCTTTGGCGAGCAGTACGTC.

This clonotype has a handful of counts. V gene TRBV11-1 combines with J gene TRBJ2-3; 7 bases map to TRBD2. V lost 2 bases and J lost 6; bases outside the gene matches: 8. The CDR3 extends over 15 amino acids. Germline-derived CDR1 and CDR2 are SGHAT and FQDESV (reference sequence). The CDR3 DNA reads TGTGCCAGCAGCTTAAACCCGGGAGGAAGCGATACGCAGTATTTT. Protein product: CASSLNPGGSDTQYF.

This clonotype was counted only a few times. This CDR3 is CASSQRAGFDTQYF. For the CDR3, the DNA is TGTGCCAGCAGCCAAAGGGCGGGGTTTGATACGCAGTATTTT. V usage is TRBV14 and J usage is TRBJ2-3; TRBD2 might be the D (6 bases). The germline V and J ends were trimmed by 2 bases and 6 bases, with 12 bases remaining between them. CDR3 length: 14 amino acids. Germline V gene sequence: CDR1 SGHDN, CDR2 FVKESK.

Ten or more counts support this clonotype. V is TRBV12-3 or TRBV12-4 and J is TRBJ1-5, with D unresolved. This CDR3 region has 16 residues. The V end lost 5 bases, the J end lost 2 bases, and 16 bases lay between the germline ends. CDR3 in amino acids: CASSPRAVSGNQPQHF. The CDR3 region has the DNA TGTGCCAGCAGTCCTCGGGCGGTTAGTGGCAATCAGCCCCAGCATTTT.

This clonotype was counted many times. The rearrangement links TRBV9 to TRBJ2-4; TRBD2 matches 8 bases. The germline V gene encodes CDR1 SGDLS and CDR2 YYNGEE. The V gene end was trimmed by 2 bases and the J gene end by 8 bases; junction bases not matched to a gene: 15. The CDR3 length is 17 residues. In DNA, the CDR3 is TGTGCCAGCAGCGTCCATTCTTCCGGGACTAGTCTTGACATTCAGTACTTC. Its translation: CASSVHSSGTSLDIQYF. Variable domain in full (rest from reference TRBV9 and TRBJ2-4): DSGVTQTPKHLITATGQRVTLRCSPRSGDLSVYWYQQSLDQGLQFLIQYYNGEERAKGNILERFSAQQFPDLHSELNLSSLELGDSALYFCASSVHSSGTSLDIQYFGAGTRLSVL.

This clonotype was detected a few times. The V and J genes are TRBV12-3 or TRBV12-4 and TRBJ1-2; the D gene is possibly TRBD1 (6 bases). The CDR3 consists of 14 residues. Between the trimmed V and J ends, which lost 5 bases and 8 bases, there was a span of 18 bases. DNA for the CDR3: TGTGCCAGCAGTCCAAGTGGCAGGGGCAGGGGCTACACCTTC. This gives the protein CASSPSGRGRGYTF.

This clonotype was observed a few times. The chain carries TRBV5-1 and TRBJ2-1; D is undetermined. The V gene's germline CDR1 is SGHRS and CDR2 YFSETQ. CDR3 length: 16 amino acids. The V and J ends lost 4 bases and 0 bases respectively, with 14 bases between them. The CDR3: CASSQRPTSSYNEQFF. Written as DNA, the CDR3 is TGCGCCAGCAGCCAGAGACCGACCAGCTCCTACAATGAGCAGTTCTTC.

This clonotype has just a few counts. The chain recombines TRBV6-2 or TRBV6-3 with TRBJ2-7, with TRBD2 identical over 7 bases. Trimming removed 6 bases from V and 4 bases from J; junction bases left unmatched: 3. The CDR3 is 12 residues long. The germline CDR1 and CDR2 sequences are MNHEY and SVGEGT. This CDR3 reads CASSLLAYEQYF. The CDR3 DNA is TGTGCCAGCAGCCTACTAGCGTACGAGCAGTACTTC.

This clonotype was detected a few times. J is TRBJ2-1 and V is TRBV4-1; D unresolved. Germline CDR1 reads MGHRA; CDR2 reads YSYEKL. CDR3 length: 17 residues. Trimming shortened V by 1 base and J by 0 bases, and 13 bases separated the two germline ends. CDR3 in amino acids: CASSQGTFSTSYNEQFF. As DNA, the CDR3 is TGCGCCAGCAGCCAAGGAACATTCTCTACCTCCTACAATGAGCAGTTCTTC.

In this sample, this clonotype turned up many times. The chain employs TRBV27 and TRBJ1-1; D perhaps matches TRBD1 (6 bases). Germline V lookup: CDR1 MNHEY, CDR2 SMNVEV (reference sequence). The CDR3 has 17 residues. Trimming removed 6 bases at V and 4 bases at J, with 24 bases between. CDR3 nucleotides: TGTGCCAGCAGAAACTTGAAAGACAGGCCTGGGGGCACTGAAGCTTTCTTT. This codes for CASRNLKDRPGGTEAFF.